This is a list of T cell receptor beta chains from one sample in a study of cytomegalovirus exposure and HLA in healthy donors. Here immunoSEQ multiplex PCR was the method, and the copy in TCRdb shows in-frame clones only, minus some. Of about 98,000 clones listed, less than 70% are singletons. The sequencing sample was made of PBMCs. The receptor source for this set is a female donor in good health and CMV-seronegative. Both conserved end residues are part of each CDR3. The D gene is left open where the match is weak. Not every row has a clone size; where given, it reads once, few, many or a size class.

TRBV9	-	TRBJ2-1	TRBD2	TGTGCCAGCAGCGCGACTAGCGGGGGACTACACGCCGCTGAGCAGTTCTTC	CASSATSGGLHAAEQFF
TRBV18	-	TRBJ2-3	-	TGTGCCAGCTCACCAACGCGGGGGCTCACAGATACGCAGTATTTT	CASSPTRGLTDTQYF
TRBV19	-	TRBJ1-5	-	TGTGCCAGTAGCCGGTGGGGAGGACAGCCCCAGCATTTT	CASSRWGGQPQHF
TRBV5-1	-	TRBJ1-5	-	TGCGCCAGCAGCTTTCGACCAGGGGGCAATCAGCCCCAGCATTTT	CASSFRPGGNQPQHF
TRBV7-9	-	TRBJ1-1	TRBD1	TGTGCCAGCAGCCTGCAGGGGGCGAGAACTGAAGCTTTCTTT	CASSLQGARTEAFF
TRBV9	-	TRBJ2-6	-	TGTGCCAGCAGCGTAGGGGGGACGGGGGCTGGGGCCAACGTCCTGACTTTC	CASSVGGTGAGANVLTF
TRBV19	-	TRBJ2-1	-	TGTGCCAGTAGTATAGATCTAGAAGAGCAGTTCTTC	CASSIDLEEQFF
TRBV19	-	TRBJ2-7	TRBD2	TGTGCCAGTAGTACGACTAGCGGGGACCCCTTACGGCAGTACTTC	CASSTTSGDPLRQYF
TRBV28	-	TRBJ1-2	-	TGTGCCAGCAGTACCGTCGGCCAACTAAAAGGCTACACCTTC	CASSTVGQLKGYTF
TRBV25-1	-	TRBJ2-3	-	TGTGCCAGCAGTGACCCCAGAGATACGCAGTATTTT	CASSDPRDTQYF
TRBV2	few	TRBJ1-1	TRBD1	TGTGCCAGCAAGACAGGGGGAGGAATGAACACTGAAGCTTTCTTT	CASKTGGGMNTEAFF
TRBV4-1	-	TRBJ1-2	-	TGCGCCAGCAGCCTAGCCGGGGGGGTCGGAGCGACAATTAACTATGGCTACACCTTC	CASSLAGGVGATINYGYTF
TRBV19	-	TRBJ1-1	-	TGTGCCAGTAATAGAGGGGGAACTGAAGCTTTCTTT	CASNRGGTEAFF
TRBV6-5	once	TRBJ2-7	-	TGTGCCAGCAGTTACTCTCGGGGGTCCCCCTACGAGCAGTACTTC	CASSYSRGSPYEQYF
TRBV7-3	-	TRBJ2-7	TRBD2	TGTGCCAGCAGCTTACTACTAGCGGGACCCTACGAGCAGTACTTC	CASSLLLAGPYEQYF
TRBV7-2	once	TRBJ2-7	-	TGTGCCAGCAGCTTGGCAGGGGCTACTAGGGAGCAGTACTTC	CASSLAGATREQYF
TRBV2	-	TRBJ2-1	TRBD2	TGTGCCAGCAGCGGGACTAGCGGGGGGTCACGCAATGAGCAGTTCTTC	CASSGTSGGSRNEQFF
TRBV19	-	TRBJ2-1	-	TGTGCCAGTAGGCGCGTTTGGATGCGGGGACCAAACTACAATGAGCAGTTCTTC	CASRRVWMRGPNYNEQFF
TRBV7-8	few	TRBJ2-3	TRBD2	TGTGCCAGCGCCTCGACTAGCGGGATCACAGATACGCAGTATTTT	CASASTSGITDTQYF
TRBV9	-	TRBJ2-3	-	TGTGCCAGCAGCGTAGAATCGAGCACAGATACGCAGTATTTT	CASSVESSTDTQYF
TRBV6-4	few	TRBJ2-3	TRBD2	TGTGCCAGCAGTATGACTAGCGGAAGCACAGATACGCAGTATTTT	CASSMTSGSTDTQYF
TRBV2	once	TRBJ1-1	TRBD1	TGTGCCAGCAGCCCCGATGACAGGGCTGAAGCTTTCTTT	CASSPDDRAEAFF
TRBV27	-	TRBJ2-5	-	TGTGCCAGCAGTTTAGGCCCAGGGCAGGGAGAGACCCAGTACTTC	CASSLGPGQGETQYF
TRBV9	-	TRBJ1-2	-	TGTGCCAGCAGCGTGGCAGGAACCATCTATGGCTACACCTTC	CASSVAGTIYGYTF
TRBV19	-	TRBJ1-4	TRBD1	TGTGCCAGCAGGGACAGGGGGACTGCAACTAATGAAAAACTGTTTTTT	CASRDRGTATNEKLFF
TRBV20-1	once	TRBJ1-1	-	TGCAGTGCCGACCGGGTCCCTGAAGCTTTCTTT	CSADRVPEAFF
TRBV6-4	few	TRBJ1-6	-	TGTGCCAGCTCACAGGGAACAAATTCACCCCTCCACTTT	CASSQGTNSPLHF
TRBV6-5	-	TRBJ2-1	TRBD2	TGTGCCAGCAGTTACTCGATAATGGGGGGGACCTATGAGCAGTTCTTC	CASSYSIMGGTYEQFF
TRBV6-5	-	TRBJ2-7	-	TGTGCCAGCAGCCCCGGGACTGCTTACTACGAGCAGTACTTC	CASSPGTAYYEQYF
TRBV30	few	TRBJ1-1	-	TGTGCCTGGAGTTTTACTCCGTTGAACACTGAAGCTTTCTTT	CAWSFTPLNTEAFF
TRBV9	-	TRBJ1-1	TRBD1	TGTGCCAGCAACGGACAGGGGGCGAGAACTGAAGCTTTCTTT	CASNGQGARTEAFF
TRBV9	-	TRBJ1-2	-	TGTGCCAGCAGCTCACCCCGGGACAAAACATCAAACTATGGCTACACCTTC	CASSSPRDKTSNYGYTF
TRBV28	-	TRBJ1-1	-	TGTGCCAGCAGTACTCGGGTTCAAATGGCTTTCTTT	CASSTRVQMAFF
TRBV4-1	few	TRBJ1-1	-	TGCGCCAGCAGCCAAGCCGGGACTCAGAACACTGAAGCTTTCTTT	CASSQAGTQNTEAFF
TRBV10-3	-	TRBJ1-4	TRBD1	TGTGCCATCAGTTCCGGGGACAGGGACACTGAAAAACTGTTTTTT	CAISSGDRDTEKLFF
TRBV6-5	-	TRBJ1-1	TRBD1	TGTGCCAGCAAAACAGGGGACTCGAACACTGAAGCTTTCTTT	CASKTGDSNTEAFF
TRBV7-2	once	TRBJ2-7	-	TGTGCCAGCAGTTCTAGGTACGAGCAGTACTTC	CASSSRYEQYF
TRBV6-5	-	TRBJ1-1	TRBD1	TGTGCCAGCAGTTACTCGCAGGGGGCGATTGAAGCTTTCTTT	CASSYSQGAIEAFF
TRBV6-4	few	TRBJ2-3	TRBD2	TGTGCCAGCAGTGCCGGGGACTATCCCACAGATACGCAGTATTTT	CASSAGDYPTDTQYF
TRBV7-2	-	TRBJ2-3	TRBD1	TGTGCCAGCAGCTCTCAGACAGGGGGACCCACAGATACGCAGTATTTT	CASSSQTGGPTDTQYF
TRBV11-2	-	TRBJ1-3	-	TGTGCCAGCAGCTTAGATATGGCAACAGTAAACACCATATATTTT	CASSLDMATVNTIYF
TRBV4-3	-	TRBJ2-1	-	TGCGCCAGCAGCCGACGAGCGGGTTACAATGAGCAGTTCTTC	CASSRRAGYNEQFF
TRBV7-9	-	TRBJ2-2	-	TGTGCCAGCAGCTTGTCGGAGACCGGGGAGCTGTTTTTT	CASSLSETGELFF
TRBV10-3	-	TRBJ1-1	-	TGTGCCATCAGTGTCGGAGCATCGAACACTGAAGCTTTCTTT	CAISVGASNTEAFF
TRBV5-4	-	TRBJ2-1	TRBD2	TGTGCCAGCAGCGCTTCTAGCGGAGTGGGCCCCTACAATGAGCAGTTCTTC	CASSASSGVGPYNEQFF